The clone carrying this TCR beta chain was seen at least ten times. Its antigen is not identified. The sample is drawn from a study of human T cells and chemical hapten exposure. Whole-study findings and limits: While controls formed fewer of them, expanded TCRs formed significantly more large CDR3 similarity clusters.

The time point was: patch test 3, about 24 weeks after DPC sensitization. Noted treatment: therapeutic diphenylcyclopropenone sensitization with weekly scalp DPC. Before extraction, the whole blood was not fractionated, and total RNA was taken from it. TCRdb re-analysed the RACE reads in MiXCR, keeping a single row per CDR3 protein. Here the sample spans tens of thousands of distinct CDR3 sequences, 11% being singletons. The sequence came from a woman aged 50 to 60 with alopecia areata. Some clones in this sample may be carry-over from other donors' samples. This material consisted of whole blood, taken in connection with sensitization to the hapten diphenylcyclopropenone (DPC).

CDR3 bases: TGTGCCAGCAGCCATGACGGGAAAAATCAGCCCCAGCATTTT. It yields the protein CASSHDGKNQPQHF. This chain connects TRBV5-4 to TRBJ1-5; D uncertain. This CDR3 spans 14 amino acids. Germline assignment: CDR1 SGHNT and CDR2 YYREEE (reference sequence). V shed 4 bases and J shed 4 bases, with 12 bases lying between them.